Reported below is one T cell receptor (beta chain). The antigen remains unidentified. The table came from immunoSEQ multiplex PCR; TCRdb's copy has only in-frame clones and leaves some out. The data show more than 13,000 clones, over 70% seen once. The data derive from a study of CD4+ T cells in melanoma. Study outcomes and limitations: CD8+ T cell, macrophage and B cell function reportedly correlated with neoantigen-specific CD4+ T cells. Diverse differentiation states were reported for melanoma neoantigen-specific CD4+ T cells.

From germline, CDR1 is MNHEY and CDR2 SVGAGI. This CDR3 comprises 13 residues. The V end was cut by 0 bases, the J end by 6 bases, with 8 bases between. This sequence joins TRBV6-5 and TRBJ1-1; D is unresolved. What was sequenced was cells from a culture (not recorded whether cultured in vitro). The receptor's source is a human donor with melanoma. The CDR3 loop is CASSYSGRAEAFF. In nucleotides, the CDR3 is TGTGCCAGCAGTTACTCGGGTAGGGCTGAAGCTTTCTTT.